Listed below are T cell receptor beta chains from one sample, sequenced in a study of blood T cell repertoires in COVID-19. TCRdb keeps only in-frame clones here, not all; method: immunoSEQ multiplex PCR. The table shows approximately 210,000 clones, with more than 75% occurring only once. Sequences were obtained from peripheral blood. The receptors shown here come from a man aged 50 to 60 with COVID-19, enrolled during active disease. Both conserved end residues are part of each CDR3.

V gene	J gene	CDR3 protein
TRBV6-1	TRBJ1-5	CASSEAEINQPQHF
TRBV7-2	TRBJ2-1	CASSFRQGASYNEQFF
TRBV7-2	TRBJ1-5	CASSAWVRGSNQPQHF
TRBV7-2	TRBJ2-7	CASSVSVAGAASYEQYF
TRBV11-3	TRBJ2-1	CASSTGTSYEQFF
TRBV7-9	TRBJ1-3	CASSQQGAAGNTIYF
TRBV9	TRBJ2-3	CASSDGTSGKGTDTQYF
TRBV11-1	TRBJ2-7	CASSPAAGAYEQYF
TRBV4-3	TRBJ1-3	CASSRTGTGNTIYF
TRBV28	TRBJ1-2	CASRDGQGIYGYTF
TRBV5-5	TRBJ2-5	CASSWGGQETQYF
TRBV9	TRBJ2-1	CASSTEGLQFF
TRBV18	TRBJ2-5	CASSPPFFAGQQETQYF
TRBV6-5	TRBJ1-5	CATHPQGGLQPQHF
TRBV19	TRBJ2-1	CASSIEPRGNEQFF
TRBV30	TRBJ1-5	CAWSYGQDQPQHF
TRBV13	TRBJ1-1	CASSLKSGGATEAFF
TRBV2	TRBJ1-3	CASSDGRSHSGNTIYF
TRBV7-3	TRBJ2-1	CASSSTGGHEQFF
TRBV30	TRBJ1-6	CAWDGTGPNSPLHF
TRBV18	TRBJ2-3	CASSPLNDRGRSTDTQYF
TRBV19	TRBJ2-1	CASSKLLSISGEQFF
TRBV7-9	TRBJ1-2	CASSRRTGTGGLNYGYTF
TRBV10-3	TRBJ2-1	CAISEYRGNEQFF
TRBV25-1	TRBJ2-2	CASSDPAGGPSGELFF
TRBV5-1	TRBJ2-3	CASSLGQGGGSDTQYF
TRBV11-1	TRBJ2-7	CASSHSRDRSYEQYF
TRBV6-5	TRBJ2-2	CASSYSTQGTGELFF
TRBV10-1	TRBJ1-2	CASRGTGEPMCSYGYTF
TRBV6-5	TRBJ1-3	CASSYEASGNTIYF
TRBV15	TRBJ2-1	CATSRDRDSGSSYNEQFF
TRBV2	TRBJ2-1	CASSSTSGSLERFF
TRBV2	TRBJ1-5	CASTPAGNQPQHF
TRBV4-2	TRBJ2-2	CASSQVTAGNTGELFF
TRBV19	TRBJ2-1	CASSIVTSGRHNEQFF
TRBV24-1	TRBJ2-2	CATSLGNRAGELFF
TRBV7-9	TRBJ1-6	CASSLGGQGSNSPLHF
TRBV2	TRBJ1-6	CATRGGASTPLHF
TRBV10-3	TRBJ2-3	CAISRTGEGADTQYF
TRBV6-5	TRBJ2-7	CASNVQAPYEQYF
TRBV24-1	TRBJ2-2	CATSDPGQGASGELFF
TRBV12-5	TRBJ1-2	CASGLGGPNYGYTF
TRBV6-4	TRBJ2-3	CASSDSPGTGVTDTQYF